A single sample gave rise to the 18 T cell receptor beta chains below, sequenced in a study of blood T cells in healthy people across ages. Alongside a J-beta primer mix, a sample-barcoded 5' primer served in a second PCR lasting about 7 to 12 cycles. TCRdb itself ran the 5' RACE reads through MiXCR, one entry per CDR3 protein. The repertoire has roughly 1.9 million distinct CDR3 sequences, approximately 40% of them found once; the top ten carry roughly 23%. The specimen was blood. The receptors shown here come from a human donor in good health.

This CDR3 reads CATSRPSHTNRDEQFF. In nucleotides, the CDR3 is TGTGCCACCAGCAGACCTTCCCATACCAACCGGGATGAGCAGTTCTTC. The chain uses TRBV15 and TRBJ2-1; no definite D call. Germline V gene sequence: CDR1 LNHNV, CDR2 YYDKDF (reference sequence). Trimming removed 2 bases from V and 8 bases from J, with 19 bases in between. This CDR3 contains 16 residues.

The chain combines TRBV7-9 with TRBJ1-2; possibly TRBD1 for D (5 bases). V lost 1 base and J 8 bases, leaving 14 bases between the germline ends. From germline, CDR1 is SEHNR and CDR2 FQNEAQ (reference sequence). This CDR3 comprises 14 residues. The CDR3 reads CASSLGVGGDGYTF. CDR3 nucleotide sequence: TGTGCCAGCAGCTTAGGCGTGGGAGGGGACGGCTACACCTTC.

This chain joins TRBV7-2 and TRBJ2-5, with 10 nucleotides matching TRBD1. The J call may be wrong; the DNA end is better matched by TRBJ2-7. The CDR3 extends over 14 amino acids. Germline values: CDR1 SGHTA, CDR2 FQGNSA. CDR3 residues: CASSFQTGGSEQYF. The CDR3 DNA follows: TGTGCCAGCAGCTTTCAGACAGGGGGCAGCGAGCAGTACTTC.

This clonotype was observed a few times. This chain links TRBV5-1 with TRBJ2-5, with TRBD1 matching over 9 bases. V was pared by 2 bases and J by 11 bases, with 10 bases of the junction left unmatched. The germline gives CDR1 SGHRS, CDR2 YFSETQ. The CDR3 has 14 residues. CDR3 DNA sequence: TGCGCCAGCAGCTTTGGACAGGGGCGAGAGGAGCAGTACTTC. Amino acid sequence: CASSFGQGREEQYF.

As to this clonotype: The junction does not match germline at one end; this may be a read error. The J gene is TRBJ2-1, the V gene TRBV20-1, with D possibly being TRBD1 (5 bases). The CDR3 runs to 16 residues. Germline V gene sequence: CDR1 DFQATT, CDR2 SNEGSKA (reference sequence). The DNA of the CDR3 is TGCAGTGCTGGAGAGCAGGGCTTGGGGCGAGCTAATGAGCAGTTCTTC. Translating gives CSAGEQGLGRANEQFF.

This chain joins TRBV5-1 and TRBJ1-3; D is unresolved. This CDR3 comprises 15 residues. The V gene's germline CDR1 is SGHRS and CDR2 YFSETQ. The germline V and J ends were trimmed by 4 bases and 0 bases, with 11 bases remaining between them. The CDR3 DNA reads TGCGCCAGCAGCCCTGGTCTGGACTCTGGAAACACCATATATTTT. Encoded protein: CASSPGLDSGNTIYF.

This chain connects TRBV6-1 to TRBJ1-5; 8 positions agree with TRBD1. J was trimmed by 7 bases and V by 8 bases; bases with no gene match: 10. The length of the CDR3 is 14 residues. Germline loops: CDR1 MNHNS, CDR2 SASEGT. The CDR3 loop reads CASGVLQGGQPQHF. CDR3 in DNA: TGTGCCAGCGGAGTCCTACAGGGGGGCCAGCCCCAGCATTTT.

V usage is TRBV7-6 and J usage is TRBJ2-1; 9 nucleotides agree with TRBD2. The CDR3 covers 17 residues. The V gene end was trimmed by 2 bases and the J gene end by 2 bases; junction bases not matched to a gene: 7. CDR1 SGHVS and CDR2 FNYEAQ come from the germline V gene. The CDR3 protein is CASSLIMRGGTYNEQFF. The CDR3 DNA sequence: TGTGCCAGCAGCTTAATTATGCGGGGGGGCACCTACAATGAGCAGTTCTTC.

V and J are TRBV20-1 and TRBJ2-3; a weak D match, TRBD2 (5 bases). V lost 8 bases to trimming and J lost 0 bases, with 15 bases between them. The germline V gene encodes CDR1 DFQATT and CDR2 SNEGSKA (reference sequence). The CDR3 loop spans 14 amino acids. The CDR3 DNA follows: TGCAGTACTTTCGAGGGTCGTAGCACAGATACGCAGTATTTT. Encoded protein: CSTFEGRSTDTQYF.

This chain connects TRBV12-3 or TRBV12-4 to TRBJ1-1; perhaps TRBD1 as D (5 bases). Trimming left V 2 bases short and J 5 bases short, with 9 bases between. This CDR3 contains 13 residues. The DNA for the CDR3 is TGTGCCAGCAGTTTACGGGGGAAGACTGAAGCTTTCTTT. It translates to CASSLRGKTEAFF.

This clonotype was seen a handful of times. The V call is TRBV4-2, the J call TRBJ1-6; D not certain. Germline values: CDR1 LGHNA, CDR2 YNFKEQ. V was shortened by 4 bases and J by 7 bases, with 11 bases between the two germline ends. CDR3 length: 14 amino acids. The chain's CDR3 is CASSPKMGNSPLHF. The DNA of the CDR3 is TGTGCCAGCAGCCCAAAAATGGGAAATTCACCCCTCCACTTT.

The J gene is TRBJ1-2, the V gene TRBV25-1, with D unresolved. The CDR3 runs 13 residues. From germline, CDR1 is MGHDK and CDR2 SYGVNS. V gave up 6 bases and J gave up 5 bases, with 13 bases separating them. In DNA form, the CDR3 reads TGTGCCAGCAGCGCTTGGGAAGGTTATGGCTACACCTTC. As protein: CASSAWEGYGYTF.

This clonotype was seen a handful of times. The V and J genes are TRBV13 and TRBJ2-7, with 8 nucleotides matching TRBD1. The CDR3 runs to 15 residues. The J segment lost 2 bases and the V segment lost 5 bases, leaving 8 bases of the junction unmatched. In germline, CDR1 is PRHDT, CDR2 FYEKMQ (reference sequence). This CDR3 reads CASSPMTGEPYEQYF. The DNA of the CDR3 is TGTGCCAGCAGCCCAATGACAGGGGAACCCTACGAGCAGTACTTC.

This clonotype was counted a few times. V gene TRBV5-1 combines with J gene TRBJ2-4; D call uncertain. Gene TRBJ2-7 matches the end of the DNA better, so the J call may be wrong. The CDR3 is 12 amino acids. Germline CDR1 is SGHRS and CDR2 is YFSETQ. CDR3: CASSRTTDEQYF. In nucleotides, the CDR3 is TGCGCCAGCAGCCGAACCACAGACGAGCAGTACTTC.

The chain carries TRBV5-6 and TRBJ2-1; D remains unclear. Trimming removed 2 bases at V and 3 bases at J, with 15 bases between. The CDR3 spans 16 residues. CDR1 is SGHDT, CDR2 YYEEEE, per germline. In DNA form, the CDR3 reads TGTGCCAGCAGCTTCCGTAAGGAAGTATTCTACAATGAGCAGTTCTTC. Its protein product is CASSFRKEVFYNEQFF.

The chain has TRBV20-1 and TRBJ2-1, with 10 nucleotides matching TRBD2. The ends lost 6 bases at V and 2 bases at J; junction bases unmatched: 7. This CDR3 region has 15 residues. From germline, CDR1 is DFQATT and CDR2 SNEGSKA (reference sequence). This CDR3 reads CSAWLGLAPYNEQFF. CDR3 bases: TGCAGTGCCTGGCTGGGACTAGCGCCCTACAATGAGCAGTTCTTC.

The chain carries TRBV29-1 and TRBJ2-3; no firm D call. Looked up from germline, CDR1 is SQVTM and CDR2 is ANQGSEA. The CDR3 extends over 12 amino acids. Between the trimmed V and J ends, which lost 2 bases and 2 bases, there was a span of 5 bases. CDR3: CSVEKDTDTQYF. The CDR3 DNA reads TGCAGCGTTGAAAAGGACACAGATACGCAGTATTTT.

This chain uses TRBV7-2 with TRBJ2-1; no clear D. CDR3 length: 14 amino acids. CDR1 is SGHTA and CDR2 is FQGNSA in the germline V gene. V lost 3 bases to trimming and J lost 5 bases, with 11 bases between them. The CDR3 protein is CASSLIESNNEQFF. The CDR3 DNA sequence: TGTGCCAGCAGCTTGATAGAATCAAACAATGAGCAGTTCTTC.